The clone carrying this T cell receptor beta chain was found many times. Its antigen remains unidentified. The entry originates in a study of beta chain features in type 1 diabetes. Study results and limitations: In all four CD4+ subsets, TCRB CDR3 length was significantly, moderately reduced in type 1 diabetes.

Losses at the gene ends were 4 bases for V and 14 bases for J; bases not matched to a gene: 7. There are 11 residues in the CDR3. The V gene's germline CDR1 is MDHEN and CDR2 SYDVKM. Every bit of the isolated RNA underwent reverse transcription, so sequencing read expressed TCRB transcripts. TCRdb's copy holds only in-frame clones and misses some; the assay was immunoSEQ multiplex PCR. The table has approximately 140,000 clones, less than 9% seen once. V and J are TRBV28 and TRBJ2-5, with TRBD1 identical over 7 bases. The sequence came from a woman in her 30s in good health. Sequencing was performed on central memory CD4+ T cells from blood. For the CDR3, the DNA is TGTGCCAGCAGTTCGGACAGGAAAGTCTACTTC. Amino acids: CASSSDRKVYF.